This entry lists 9 T cell receptor beta chains sequenced from one sample in a study of T cell responses to AZD1222 COVID-19 vaccine. Sequenced by immunoSEQ multiplex PCR; TCRdb stores in-frame clones only, minus some. The repertoire holds about 140,000 clones, with roughly 82% as singletons. Sequencing used peripheral blood, obtained on day 0 of AZD1222 vaccination. All receptors derive from an adult in good health.

J is TRBJ1-4 and V is TRBV12-3 or TRBV12-4; 10 positions match TRBD1. This CDR3 has 13 residues. V was pared by 6 bases and J by 8 bases, with 3 bases of the junction left unmatched. The CDR3: CASRDRGSEKLFF. In DNA form, the CDR3 reads TGTGCCAGCAGGGACAGGGGGAGCGAAAAACTGTTTTTT.

The chain links TRBV5-1 to TRBJ2-3; no definite D call. The V and J ends lost 0 bases and 4 bases respectively, with 12 bases between them. Germline V gene lookup returns CDR1 SGHRS and CDR2 YFSETQ. The CDR3 is 15 amino acids. CDR3 nucleotides: TGCGCCAGCAGCTTGGTGGCCAGATACTCAGATACGCAGTATTTT. This codes for CASSLVARYSDTQYF.

DNA for the CDR3: TGTGCCAGTAGTATAGAGACCCGTGCTCGAAGCAATCAGCCCCAGCATTTT. Translating it yields CASSIETRARSNQPQHF. The chain combines TRBV19 with TRBJ1-5; D is undetermined. V lost 0 bases and J 1 base, leaving 13 bases between the germline ends. The germline V gene encodes CDR1 LNHDA and CDR2 SQIVND (reference sequence). CDR3 size: 17 residues.

This chain uses TRBV15 with TRBJ1-5; D is unresolved. V shed 4 bases and J shed 7 bases, with 11 bases lying between them. In germline, CDR1 is LNHNV, CDR2 YYDKDF (reference sequence). The CDR3 has 13 amino acids. The CDR3 sequence: CATSIFRGQPQHF. CDR3 in DNA: TGTGCCACCAGCATATTTCGGGGACAGCCCCAGCATTTT. The complete variable domain, with remaining parts taken from reference TRBV15 and TRBJ1-5, reads DAMVIQNPRYQVTQFGKPVTLSCSQTLNHNVMYWYQQKSSQAPKLLFHYYDKDFNNEADTPDNFQSRRPNTSFCFLDIRSPGLGDTAMYLCATSIFRGQPQHFGDGTRLSIL.

CDR3 loop: CASSFARGSYQPQHF. The CDR3 nucleotides read TGTGCCAGCAGTTTTGCCAGGGGCTCCTATCAGCCCCAGCATTTT. This chain joins TRBV28 and TRBJ1-5, with a tentative D call TRBD1 (6 bases). The CDR3 is 15 residues long. The germline V gene encodes CDR1 MDHEN and CDR2 SYDVKM. Between the trimmed V and J ends, which lost 3 bases and 5 bases, there was a span of 14 bases.

This chain joins TRBV14 and TRBJ1-2; D gene unclear. Between the trimmed V and J ends, which lost 2 bases and 3 bases, there was a span of 16 bases. The CDR3 runs to 16 residues. Germline V CDR1 and CDR2: SGHDN, FVKESK. This CDR3 reads CASSQRHPRRDYGYTF. The CDR3 DNA is TGTGCCAGCAGCCAAAGGCATCCCCGTCGTGACTATGGCTACACCTTC.

The chain is built from TRBV3-1 (or the pseudogene TRBV3-2) and TRBJ1-2; TRBD1 aligns across 9 bases. Germline CDR1 is LGHDT and CDR2 is YNNKEL (reference sequence). The V gene end was trimmed by 4 bases and the J gene end by 4 bases; junction bases not matched to a gene: 7. This CDR3 has 15 amino acids. CDR3 nucleotides: TGTGCCAGCAGCCTTACAGGGGGCGGTGGCTATGGCTACACCTTC. Its protein product is CASSLTGGGGYGYTF.

The gene calls are TRBV4-1 and TRBJ2-1; the D gene could be TRBD1 or TRBD2 (7 bases each). Germline V gene sequence: CDR1 MGHRA, CDR2 YSYEKL. The V end was cut by 0 bases, the J end by 4 bases, with 13 bases between. The CDR3 loop spans 16 amino acids. The chain's CDR3 is CASSQDGGGQYNEQFF. The CDR3 nucleotides read TGCGCCAGCAGCCAAGATGGCGGGGGACAGTACAATGAGCAGTTCTTC.

There are a few counts of this clone. The chain recombines TRBV7-6 with TRBJ1-5, with 8 bases fitting TRBD1. V lost 1 base, J lost 6 bases, and 2 bases stayed unmatched. The CDR3 length is 14 residues. Germline V gene lookup returns CDR1 SGHVS and CDR2 FNYEAQ. The CDR3 loop reads CASSLVTGGQPQHF. The CDR3 bases are TGTGCCAGCAGCTTAGTAACAGGGGGTCAGCCCCAGCATTTT.